Below, one TCR beta chain is given with its context. What it binds is not known. The sample belongs to a study of CD8 T cells in Susac syndrome. Study outcomes and limitations: It was acknowledged by the study that relatively few individuals were included in its TCR sequencing and HLA analysis.

Random hexamers were used to reverse transcribe the RNA input (about 0.5 to 1 ug). The CDR3 of TCR beta was amplified by immunoSEQ multiplex PCR across 54 Vbeta and 13 Jbeta. Each CDR3 protein gets one entry after TCRdb re-called the immunoSEQ multiplex PCR reads with MiXCR. Among approximately 130,000 distinct CDR3 sequences, about 90% were seen once, and the ten largest hold around 0.25%. The CDR3 is made up of 14 amino acids. The germline V gene encodes CDR1 MGHDK and CDR2 SYGVNS. V was shortened by 3 bases and J by 3 bases, with 8 bases between the two germline ends. TCR beta from blood CD8+ and CD4+ T cells was sequenced. TEMRA cells were FACS-enriched and CD8+ and CD4+ T cells negatively isolated.

The chain is built from TRBV25-1 and TRBJ2-2, with a weak D call TRBD1 (5 bases). This TCR derives from a human donor with multiple sclerosis. The sample was CD8+ T cells from PBMCs. The CDR3 loop reads CASSDGRDTGELFF. As DNA, the CDR3 is TGTGCCAGCAGTGACGGCAGGGACACCGGGGAGCTGTTTTTT.